What follows are 9 T cell receptor beta chains derived from one specimen sequenced in a study of T cells in Graves' hyperthyroidism and ophthalmopathy. The CDR3 regions of TCR beta were amplified from RNA transcripts. An initial round of RT-PCR targeting the TCR CDR3 relied on the HTBI primer set. TCRdb fed the multiplex PCR reads into MiXCR, producing one record per CDR3 protein. The data contain approximately 600,000 distinct CDR3 sequences, less than 25% of them seen just once; the ten biggest clones take up around a third. The sample comprised blood. The receptors were sampled from a man aged 30 to 45 with Graves' ophthalmopathy.

This clonotype was seen many times. The J gene is TRBJ2-1, the V gene TRBV30, with 7 positions matching TRBD1. After removal of 2 bases from V and 3 bases from J, the junction contained 1 base not matched to a gene. Per germline, CDR1 GTSNPN and CDR2 SVGIG (reference sequence). The CDR3 sequence is 13 residues long. CDR3 nucleotides: TGTGCCTGGAGTCGGACAGGCTACAATGAGCAGTTCTTC. Translating gives CAWSRTGYNEQFF.

This clonotype was seen more than once but under ten times. V usage is TRBV6-2 or TRBV6-3 and J usage is TRBJ2-5; D gene ambiguous. This CDR3 is built from 13 residues. Per the germline V gene, CDR1 is MNHEY and CDR2 is SVGEGT. Between the trimmed V and J ends, which lost 4 bases and 4 bases, there was a span of 10 bases. The CDR3 here is CASSWRLGETQYF. CDR3 nucleotides: TGTGCCAGCAGTTGGCGACTGGGAGAGACCCAGTACTTC.

The table lists this clonotype with a few counts. The V and J genes are TRBV4-3 and TRBJ1-2; tentatively, D is TRBD1 (5 bases). The V end was cut by 3 bases, the J end by 5 bases, with 19 bases between. The CDR3 consists of 16 residues. Per the germline V gene, CDR1 is LGHNA and CDR2 is YSLEER. The DNA for the CDR3 is TGCGCCAGCAGCCAGGGGAGGTGGGGGTGGGGATATGGCTACACCTTC. Protein product: CASSQGRWGWGYGYTF.

This clonotype was counted at least ten times. The chain is built from TRBV28 and TRBJ1-2; D is unclear. This CDR3 has 12 amino acids. The ends were cut back, 9 bases at V and 1 base at J, with 9 bases in the middle. CDR1 and CDR2 from the germline V gene are MDHEN and SYDVKM. As DNA, the CDR3 is TGTGCCAGTTCTATACTTAACTATGGCTACACCTTC. It is translated as CASSILNYGYTF.

Many counts were recorded for this clonotype. This chain connects TRBV2 to TRBJ2-7, with 11 bases that match TRBD2. J gave up 0 bases and V 6 bases, and 7 bases lay outside the gene matches. This CDR3 comprises 16 residues. Per germline, CDR1 SNHLY and CDR2 FYNNEI. The CDR3 nucleotides read TGTGCCAGCAGGGTGACTAGCGGGACAAGCTCCTACGAGCAGTACTTC. Encoded protein: CASRVTSGTSSYEQYF.

A few counts support this clonotype. The rearrangement joins TRBV6-2 or TRBV6-3 to TRBJ2-1; D perhaps matches TRBD2 (5 bases). Trimming left V 6 bases short and J 0 bases short, with 9 bases between. CDR1 and CDR2 (germline): MNHEY, SVGEGT. CDR3 length equals 14 residues. CDR3 loop: CASRDLISYNEQFF. Written as DNA, the CDR3 is TGTGCCAGCAGGGACTTAATCTCCTACAATGAGCAGTTCTTC.

This clonotype was recorded many times. This chain joins TRBV5-1 and TRBJ2-1; D is undetermined. CDR1 and CDR2 (germline): SGHRS, YFSETQ. This CDR3 has 15 amino acids. V dropped 1 base and J dropped 3 bases, with 11 bases sitting between them. The CDR3 coding sequence is TGCGCCAGCAGCTTGACGGGTAACCTCTACAATGAGCAGTTCTTC. It yields the protein CASSLTGNLYNEQFF. The whole variable domain, filled in from reference TRBV5-1 and TRBJ2-1, reads KAGVTQTPRYLIKTRGQQVTLSCSPISGHRSVSWYQQTPGQGLQFLFEYFSETQRNKGNFPGRFSGRQFSNSRSEMNVSTLELGDSALYLCASSLTGNLYNEQFFGPGTRLTVL.

For this clonotype: This may be a read error: a much more frequent sequence differs by one nucleotide. This sequence joins TRBV6-1 and TRBJ1-1; possibly TRBD1 for D (5 bases). This CDR3 comprises 16 residues. CDR1 and CDR2 from the germline V gene are MNHNS and SASEGT. V was shortened by 7 bases and J by 1 base, with 19 bases between the two germline ends. The CDR3 spells CASTLQGKGPNTEAFF. The DNA for the CDR3 is TGTGCCAGCACCCTCCAAGGGAAGGGACCGAACACTGAAGCTTTCTTT.

In its sample, this clonotype was seen a few times. This chain links TRBV7-3 with TRBJ2-1; TRBD1 or TRBD2 may be the D gene (5 bases each). This CDR3 has 12 amino acids. Trimming took 5 bases from V and 13 from J, leaving 15 bases between them. The germline V gene encodes CDR1 SGHTA and CDR2 FQGTGA. The CDR3 coding sequence is TGTGCCAGCAGCGGCACCGGGACCCCCCAGTTCTTC. Protein product: CASSGTGTPQFF.